This TCR beta chain was found in a study of shared clonotypes between healthy human individuals (dated by TCRdb to the early 2020s). About the investigation overall: The cohort included a few men and a couple of women between 18 and 49 years of age. Per donor, three plates each were used for CD4 naive and CD4 memory, two for CD8 naive, and one for CD8 memory. To estimate repertoire size and how much clonotypes are shared between individuals, the study performed deep sequencing of blood TCR repertoires from about 5 healthy adults. To increase sequencing depth and limit assay-specific biases, different laboratories used diverse techniques to prepare libraries and sequence TCR repertoires. Per donor, leukapheresis produced somewhere between about 0.85 and 9.5 billion PBMCs.

CDR1 MDHEN and CDR2 SYDVKM were looked up in the germline V gene. The CDR3 goes from the cysteine to the phenylalanine over 16 residues. Only CDR3 DNA remains: 48 bases, in frame from the first base. After removal of 5 bases from V and 0 bases from J, the junction retains 8 bases not matched to a gene. The donors were healthy, HIV-negative adults with no recently reported acute infections or vaccinations. Every donor was a Caucasian adult residing in Nashville, Tennessee, USA. CD4+ T cells were enriched through magnetic negative selection, after which naive cells were positively selected on CD45RA and the remaining negative fraction served as the memory subset. Blood was collected by leukapheresis, and PBMCs were isolated by Ficoll-Histopaque density gradient centrifugation and then cryopreserved in liquid nitrogen vapor phase. Analytical flow cytometry was used to check the purity and quantity of each magnetically sorted T cell population. Genomic DNA was isolated from each sorted fraction and quantified by UV absorbance on a Nanodrop 2000c.

Points on this clone: Its antigen is still unknown. No base quality values were provided; no much bigger clone lies one nucleotide off.

Using the deep immunoSEQ assay, multiplex PCR amplified TCR CDR3 regions from genomic DNA. For each cell subset, the extracted genomic DNA was distributed evenly across all wells of several immunoSEQ 96-well plates, and each plate served as one replicate. For sorted subsets, approximately 190 ng genomic DNA, equal to 30,000 or so T cell genomes, was loaded into each replicate PCR. Purified libraries were quantified with a Qubit 3.0 fluorometer, sized on a Bioanalyzer 2100, and re-quantified with the KAPA Library Quantification kit. A separate single-read 150-cycle Illumina NextSeq 550 flow cell was used to sequence each immunoSEQ 96-well plate. For the original study's pipeline: Because only junctional sequences without quality scores were contained in the immunoSEQ output, filtering matching that applied to full-length reads could not be performed. Sequences were annotated with PyIR, a Python wrapper for IgBLAST v1.9, using IMGT germline references to assign V/J genes and CDR3. Reads were removed for weak V/J assignments (E-value above 1e-6), missing CDR3, stop codons, out-of-frame junctions, or ambiguous translated residues. A V3J clonotype was defined by an identical inferred V gene, J gene, and CDR3 amino acid sequence. Percentage overlap between repertoires was computed as shared unique clonotypes divided by the size of the smaller repertoire. Repertoire richness was assessed with RTK rarefaction, the Chao1 estimator, and Recon v2.1 estimates of unobserved clonotypes. Generation probabilities were computed with OLGA for all TCRbeta clonotypes obtained by the gDNA method from four donors. The table comes from immuneACCESS by way of TCRdb, which keeps in-frame sequences with V and J called. Part of the clones is missing from these tables; in studies checked, under half for an unresolved V gene and the rest for unknown reasons. V, J and clone size were drawn from that table, and D and trimming were deduced from the DNA. This sample lists some 2,400,000 clones; almost 96% were detected once. Less than 0.15% of the sample comes from the top ten.

Here is what the overall study found, with its caveats: Even with the large sequencing depth, rarefaction of the sorted-subset datasets indicated that sequencing was incomplete. Sampling was limited to blood, and TCR repertoires in tissue likely differ from TCR repertoires in blood. Because the study included only a small number of donors, the genetic and exposure-history diversity represented was limited. When four donors were compared, the shared fraction of clonotypes was 5% to 6.5% for naive CD4, about 4% for naive CD8, 2.3% for memory CD4, and roughly 0.4% for memory CD8. Larger estimated clonotype richness was generally found for naive subsets than for memory subsets. Based on pairwise subsampling, the degree of clonotype sharing among donors was expected to be affected by sequencing depth. Compared with non-shared clonotypes, the clonotypes found in all four sorted-subset donors had higher generation probabilities.

Sequenced material: naive CD4+ T cells sorted from blood. The intended sense of this specimen's cell subset or site label: CD45RA+ positively selected. The rearrangement combines TRBV28 with TRBJ2-7; 9 junctional bases match TRBD1. The receptor was derived from a man younger than 35 in good health. The sequenced DNA is TGTGCCAGCAGTCCACAGGGGGCCCCGAGCTCCTACGAGCAGTACTTC. Its protein product is CASSPQGAPSSYEQYF. Beyond the CDR3, the reference TRBV28 and TRBJ2-7 genes provide the residues; the full variable domain reads: DVKVTQSSRYLVKRTGEKVFLECVQDMDHENMFWYRQDPGLGLRLIYFSYDVKMKEKGDIPEGYSVSREKKERFSLILESASTNQTSMYLCASSPQGAPSSYEQYFGPGTRLTVT.